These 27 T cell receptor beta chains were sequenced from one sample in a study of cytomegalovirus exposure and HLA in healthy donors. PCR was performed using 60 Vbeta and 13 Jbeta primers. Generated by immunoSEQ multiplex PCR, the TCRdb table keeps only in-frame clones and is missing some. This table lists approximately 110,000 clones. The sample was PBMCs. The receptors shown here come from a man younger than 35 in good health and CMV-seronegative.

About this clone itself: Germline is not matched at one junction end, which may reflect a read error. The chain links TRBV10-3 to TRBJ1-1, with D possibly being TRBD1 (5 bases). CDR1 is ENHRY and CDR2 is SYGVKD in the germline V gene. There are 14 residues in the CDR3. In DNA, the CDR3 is TGTGCCATCAGCGGCGGGGCTGTGAACACTGGAGCTTTCTTT. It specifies CAISGGAVNTGAFF.

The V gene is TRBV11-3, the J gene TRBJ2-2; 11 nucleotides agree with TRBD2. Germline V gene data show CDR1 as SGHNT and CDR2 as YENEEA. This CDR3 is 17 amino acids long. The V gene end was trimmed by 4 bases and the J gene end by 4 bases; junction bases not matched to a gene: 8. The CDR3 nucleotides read TGTGCCAGCAGCTCCGTAGCGGGAGGGAAGGGCACCGGGGAGCTGTTTTTT. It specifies CASSSVAGGKGTGELFF.

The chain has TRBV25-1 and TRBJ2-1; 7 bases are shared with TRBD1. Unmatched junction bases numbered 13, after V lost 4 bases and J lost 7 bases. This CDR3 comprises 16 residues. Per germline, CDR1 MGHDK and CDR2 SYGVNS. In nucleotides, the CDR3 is TGTGCCAGCAGTGCCTCTCTGCTGACAGGGTTGAATGAGCAGTTCTTC. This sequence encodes CASSASLLTGLNEQFF.

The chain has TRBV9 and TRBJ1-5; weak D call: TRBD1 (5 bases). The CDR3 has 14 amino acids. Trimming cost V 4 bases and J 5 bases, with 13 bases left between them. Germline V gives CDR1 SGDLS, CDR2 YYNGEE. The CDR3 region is CASSSGPGDQPQHF. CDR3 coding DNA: TGTGCCAGCAGCTCAGGGCCTGGCGATCAGCCCCAGCATTTT.

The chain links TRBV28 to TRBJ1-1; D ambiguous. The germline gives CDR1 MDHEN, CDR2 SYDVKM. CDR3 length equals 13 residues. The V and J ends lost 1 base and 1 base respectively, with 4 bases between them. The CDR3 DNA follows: TGTGCCAGCAGTTTATCGGGGAACACTGAAGCTTTCTTT. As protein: CASSLSGNTEAFF.

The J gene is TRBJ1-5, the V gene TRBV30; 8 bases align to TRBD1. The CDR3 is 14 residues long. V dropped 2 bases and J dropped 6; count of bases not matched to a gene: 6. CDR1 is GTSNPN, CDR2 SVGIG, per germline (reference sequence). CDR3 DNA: TGTGCCTGGAGTCATAGGACAGGGCCTCAGCCCCAGCATTTT. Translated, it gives CAWSHRTGPQPQHF.

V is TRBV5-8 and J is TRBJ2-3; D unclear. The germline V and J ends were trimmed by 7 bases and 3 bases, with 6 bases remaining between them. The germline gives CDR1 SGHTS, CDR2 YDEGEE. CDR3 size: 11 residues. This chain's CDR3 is CASSKTDTQYF. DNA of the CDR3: TGTGCCAGCTCAAAAACAGATACGCAGTATTTT.

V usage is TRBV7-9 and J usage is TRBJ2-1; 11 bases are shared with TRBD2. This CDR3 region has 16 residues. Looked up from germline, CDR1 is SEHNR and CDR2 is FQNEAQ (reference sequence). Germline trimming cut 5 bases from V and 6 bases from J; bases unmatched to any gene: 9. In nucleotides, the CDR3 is TGTGCCAGCAGCCACTCAGGACTAGCGGGCGTCAATGAGCAGTTCTTC. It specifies CASSHSGLAGVNEQFF.

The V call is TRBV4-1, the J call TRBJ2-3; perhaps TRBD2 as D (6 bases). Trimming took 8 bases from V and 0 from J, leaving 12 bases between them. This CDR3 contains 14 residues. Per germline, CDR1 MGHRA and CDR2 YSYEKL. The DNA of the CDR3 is TGCGCCAGCGGGGCGGGGACTAGCACAGATACGCAGTATTTT. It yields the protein CASGAGTSTDTQYF.

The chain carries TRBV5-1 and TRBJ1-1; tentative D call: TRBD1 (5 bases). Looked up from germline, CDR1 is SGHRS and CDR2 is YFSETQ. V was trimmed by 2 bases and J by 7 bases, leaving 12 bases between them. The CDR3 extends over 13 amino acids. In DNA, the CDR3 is TGCGCCAGCAGCTTTTTGCGGGGGGATGAAGCTTTCTTT. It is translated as CASSFLRGDEAFF.

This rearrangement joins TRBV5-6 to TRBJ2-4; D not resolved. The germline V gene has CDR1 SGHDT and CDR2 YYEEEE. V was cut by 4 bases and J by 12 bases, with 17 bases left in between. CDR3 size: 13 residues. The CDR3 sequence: CASSHDRQSAQYF. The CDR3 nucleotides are TGTGCCAGCAGCCATGATCGCCAGTCTGCTCAGTACTTC. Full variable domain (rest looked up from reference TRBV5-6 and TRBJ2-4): DAGVTQSPTHLIKTRGQQVTLRCSPKSGHDTVSWYQQALGQGPQFIFQYYEEEERQRGNFPDRFSGHQFPNYSSELNVNALLLGDSALYLCASSHDRQSAQYFGAGTRLSVL.

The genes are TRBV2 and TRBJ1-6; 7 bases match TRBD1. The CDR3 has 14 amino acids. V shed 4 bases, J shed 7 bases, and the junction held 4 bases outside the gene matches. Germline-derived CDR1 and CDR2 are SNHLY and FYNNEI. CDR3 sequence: CASSGGGANSPLHF. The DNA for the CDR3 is TGTGCCAGCAGTGGAGGGGGCGCGAATTCACCCCTCCACTTT.

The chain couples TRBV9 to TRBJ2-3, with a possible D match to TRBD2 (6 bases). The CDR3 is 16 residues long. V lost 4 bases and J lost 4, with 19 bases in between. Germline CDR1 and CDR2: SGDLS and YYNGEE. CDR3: CASSPHTGESADTQYF. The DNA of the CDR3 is TGTGCCAGCAGCCCTCATACGGGGGAAAGTGCAGATACGCAGTATTTT.

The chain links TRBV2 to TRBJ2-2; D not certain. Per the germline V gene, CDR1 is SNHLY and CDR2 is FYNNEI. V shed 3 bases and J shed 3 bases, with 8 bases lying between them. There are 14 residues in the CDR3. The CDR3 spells CASSDSIDTGELFF. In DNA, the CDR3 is TGTGCCAGCAGTGATAGTATCGACACCGGGGAGCTGTTTTTT.

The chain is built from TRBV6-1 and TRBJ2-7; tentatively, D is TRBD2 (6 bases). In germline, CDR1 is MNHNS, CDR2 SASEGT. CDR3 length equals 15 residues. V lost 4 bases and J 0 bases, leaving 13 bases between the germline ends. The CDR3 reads CASSVSSVLSYEQYF. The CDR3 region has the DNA TGTGCCAGCAGTGTCTCTAGCGTCCTCTCCTACGAGCAGTACTTC.

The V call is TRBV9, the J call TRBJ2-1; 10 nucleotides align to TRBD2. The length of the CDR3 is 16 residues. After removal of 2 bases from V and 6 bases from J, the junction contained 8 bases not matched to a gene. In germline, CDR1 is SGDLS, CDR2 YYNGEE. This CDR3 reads CASSVTASGGVNEQFF. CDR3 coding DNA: TGTGCCAGCAGCGTTACTGCTAGCGGGGGTGTCAATGAGCAGTTCTTC.

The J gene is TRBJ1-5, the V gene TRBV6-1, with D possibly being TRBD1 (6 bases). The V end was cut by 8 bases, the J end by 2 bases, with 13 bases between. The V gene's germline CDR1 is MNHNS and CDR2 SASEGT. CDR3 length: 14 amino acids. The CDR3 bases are TGTGCCAGCGCGTTGTCAGGGGGCAATCAGCCCCAGCATTTT. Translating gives CASALSGGNQPQHF.

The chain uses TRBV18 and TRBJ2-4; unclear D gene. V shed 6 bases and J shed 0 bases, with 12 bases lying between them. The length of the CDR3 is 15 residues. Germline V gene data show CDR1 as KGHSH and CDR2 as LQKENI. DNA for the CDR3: TGTGCCAGCTCTCCGGGTCAACTAGCCAAAAACATTCAGTACTTC. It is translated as CASSPGQLAKNIQYF.

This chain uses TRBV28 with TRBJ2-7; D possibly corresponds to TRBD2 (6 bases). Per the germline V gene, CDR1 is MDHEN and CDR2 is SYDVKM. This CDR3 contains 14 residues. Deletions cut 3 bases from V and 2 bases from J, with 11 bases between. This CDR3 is CASSFHSGAYEQYF. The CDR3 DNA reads TGTGCCAGCAGTTTCCATAGCGGAGCCTACGAGCAGTACTTC.

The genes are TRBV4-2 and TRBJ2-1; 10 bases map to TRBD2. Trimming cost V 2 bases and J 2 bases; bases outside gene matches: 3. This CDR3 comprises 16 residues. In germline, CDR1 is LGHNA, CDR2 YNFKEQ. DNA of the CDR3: TGTGCCAGCAGCCAAAGGGGGACTAGCGCCTACAATGAGCAGTTCTTC. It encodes CASSQRGTSAYNEQFF.

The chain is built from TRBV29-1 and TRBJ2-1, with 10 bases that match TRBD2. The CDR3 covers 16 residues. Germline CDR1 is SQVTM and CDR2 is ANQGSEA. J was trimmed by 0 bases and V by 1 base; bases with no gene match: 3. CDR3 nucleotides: TGCAGCGTTGAAGGGGCTAGCGGGGGCTCCTACAATGAGCAGTTCTTC. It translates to CSVEGASGGSYNEQFF.

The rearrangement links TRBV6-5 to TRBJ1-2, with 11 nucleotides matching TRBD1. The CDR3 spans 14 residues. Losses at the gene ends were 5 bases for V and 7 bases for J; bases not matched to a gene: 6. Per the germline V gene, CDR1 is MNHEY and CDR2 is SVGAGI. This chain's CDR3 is CASSGQGAISGYTF. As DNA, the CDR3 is TGTGCCAGCAGTGGACAGGGGGCAATCTCTGGCTACACCTTC.

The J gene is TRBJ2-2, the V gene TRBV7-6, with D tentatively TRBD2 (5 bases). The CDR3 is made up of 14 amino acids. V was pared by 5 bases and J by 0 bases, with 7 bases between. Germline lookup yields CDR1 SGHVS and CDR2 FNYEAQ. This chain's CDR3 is CASSPGTNTGELFF. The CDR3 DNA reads TGTGCCAGCAGCCCGGGGACGAACACCGGGGAGCTGTTTTTT.

The CDR3 region is CASSLTGGVSGNTIYF. The CDR3 coding sequence is TGTGCCAGCAGCTTAACAGGGGGCGTCTCTGGAAACACCATATATTTT. The chain couples TRBV7-9 to TRBJ1-3, with 9 nucleotides matching TRBD1. This CDR3 has 16 residues. Trimming cost V 2 bases and J 0 bases; bases outside gene matches: 2. The germline V gene has CDR1 SEHNR and CDR2 FQNEAQ (reference sequence).

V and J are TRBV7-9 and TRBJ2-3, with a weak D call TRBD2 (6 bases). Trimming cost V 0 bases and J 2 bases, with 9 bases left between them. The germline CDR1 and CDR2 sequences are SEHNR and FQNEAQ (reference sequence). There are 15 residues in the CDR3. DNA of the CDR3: TGTGCCAGCAGCTTAGCGGGACTGCACACAGATACGCAGTATTTT. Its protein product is CASSLAGLHTDTQYF.

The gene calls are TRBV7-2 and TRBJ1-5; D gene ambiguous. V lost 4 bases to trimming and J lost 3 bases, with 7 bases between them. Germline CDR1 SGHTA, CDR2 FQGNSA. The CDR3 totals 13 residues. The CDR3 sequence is CASSSRINQPQHF. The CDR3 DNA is TGTGCCAGCAGCTCTAGAATCAATCAGCCCCAGCATTTT.

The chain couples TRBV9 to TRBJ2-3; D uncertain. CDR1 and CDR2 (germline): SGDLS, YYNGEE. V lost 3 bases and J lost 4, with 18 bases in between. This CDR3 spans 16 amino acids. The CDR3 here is CASSAPVAEISDTQYF. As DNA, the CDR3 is TGTGCCAGCAGCGCCCCGGTTGCGGAGATCTCAGATACGCAGTATTTT. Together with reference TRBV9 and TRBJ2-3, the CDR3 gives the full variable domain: DSGVTQTPKHLITATGQRVTLRCSPRSGDLSVYWYQQSLDQGLQFLIQYYNGEERAKGNILERFSAQQFPDLHSELNLSSLELGDSALYFCASSAPVAEISDTQYFGPGTRLTVL.